One T cell receptor (beta chain) is described in this entry. Its antigen is not identified. Relative to the germline gene, one junction end is altered; a read error may explain this. The data stem from a study of regulatory T cells in long-lasting Graves disease. Study information: Antithyroid drug intake by newly diagnosed Graves' patients had lasted under 3 months. Points from the study as a whole: Patients with persistent disease showed a bias toward TRBV28, TRBJ1-2 and TRBJ2-5.

The time point: newly diagnosed GD, antithyroid drugs for less than 3 months. PBMC RNA served as the TCR library source. The CDR3 has 16 residues. Germline lookup yields CDR1 MNHEY and CDR2 SVGEGT. For TCR beta, libraries came from iRepertoire HTBI primers and Arm-PCR of CDR3 regions. TCRdb analysed the multiplex PCR reads with MiXCR anew, one entry per CDR3 protein. Of under 800,000 distinct CDR3 sequences in the sample, around 15% were seen once. These sequences were also reported in another study, on T cells in Graves' hyperthyroidism and ophthalmopathy. This second study notes: The hyperthyroidism was newly diagnosed and had lasted under 2 months; the patients were aged 18 to 65. HTBI primers drove first-round RT-PCR of the TCR CDR3.

This receptor was taken from a woman in her twenties or thirties with Graves disease. This chain links TRBV6-2 or TRBV6-3 with TRBJ2-1; TRBD1 aligns across 8 bases. The source was peripheral blood mononuclear cells (PBMCs), collected at new diagnosis, from a patient treated with antithyroid drugs. The CDR3 coding sequence is TGTGTCAGCACCGACCTCGACAGGGGACGTGTGGGTGAGCAGTTCTTC. It specifies CVSTDLDRGRVGEQFF.